This T cell receptor (beta chain) was recovered during a study of tumor and adjacent non-tumor tissue in lung cancer (dated 2018 in TCRdb). About the study as a whole: By cancer type, the cohort comprised 12 to 13 adenocarcinoma patients, 2 squamous cell carcinoma patients and 1 small cell lung cancer patient. The 15 or so patients were aged about 31 to 76 years, included 10 men and 5 women, and had TNM stage I to III disease. A total of around 130,000,000 productive TCRbeta reads were generated by sequencing, corresponding to an average of roughly 4 million reads per sample. The study compared bulk TCRbeta repertoires from lung tumor tissue and matched distant non-tumor lung tissue of some 14 lung cancer patients. For each patient, one tumor sample and one normal lung sample were taken, giving 25 to 30 paired specimens that underwent TCRbeta CDR3 sequencing.

Turning to this clonotype: Its antigen target is currently unknown. No base-level quality is on record; no much larger clone is a single base apart.

The germline V gene specifies MNHEY as CDR1 and SVGAGI as CDR2. From the cysteine through the phenylalanine, the CDR3 covers 18 amino acids. The only DNA kept is the CDR3, 54 bases in frame from the first base. Unmatched junction bases come to 19, with V trimmed by 7 bases and J by 6 bases. Bulk unsorted tissue served as the source for RNA extraction, and RNA quality was assessed using a NanoDrop ND-1000 and an Agilent 2100. All donors had newly diagnosed lung cancer, had not received prior chemotherapy, and were admitted for thoracic surgery in China between August and November 2014. Patients with previous radiotherapy or chemotherapy, or with another concurrent cancer, were excluded from the study. Surgical tissue pieces of about 1-2.3 cm3 were preserved in RNAlater solution and were kept at -80 degrees C until use. General study outcomes and caveats: Because peripheral blood was not sequenced, the blood TCRbeta repertoires of the lung cancer patients in the study went unexamined. Neither the sequencing platform nor unique molecular identifiers are mentioned in the methods. With only around 15 patients in the cohort, the authors noted that larger samples and more detailed clinical data are needed. Significantly higher TCR diversity (inverse Simpson) was observed in tumor tissue than in normal lung tissue (around 450 vs 150, P = 0.0075, Mann-Whitney U test). TCR diversity was significantly higher in younger patients, and higher tumor TCR diversity was associated with shorter overall and disease-free survival. In normal lung, the top 100 clones accounted for a significantly larger cumulative share of the repertoire than in tumor tissue.

The library was obtained by multiplex PCR. Instrument used: Illumina HiSeq 2500. Following protocols modified from ARM-PCR, the researchers constructed TCRbeta libraries through three rounds of nested PCR with primers (Table S4). Before sequencing, PCR products of 200-500 bp were cut from the gel and purified using the QIAquick gel extraction kit. As for the original processing: Trimmomatic was used to clean the reads, FLASH merged the cleaned reads into complete CDR3 sequences, and MiTCR assigned the sequences to V(D)J germline segments. Clonal diversity was computed as the inverse Simpson's index with VDJtools. Productive reads were defined as in-frame sequences without a premature stop codon. In-frame beta chains were kept once TCRdb had trimmed the public reads at Q25 with fastp and called clones with MiXCR. Entries are consolidated by CDR3 protein sequence, retaining the most common genes and DNA. TCRdb's processing, not the authors', yielded these V and J calls. The sample table shows under 250,000 distinct CDR3 sequences, and 60% to 75% are seen once. Less than 25% of the sample goes to the ten largest clones.

The source of this sequence is a man between 60 and 75 years old with non-small cell lung cancer. This chain joins TRBV6-5 to TRBJ2-1, and 9 junctional nucleotides match TRBD2. The sample was lung tumor tissue. The bases read TGTGCCAGCACCTATGGAGCGGGAGGACTTATTTCCCGCAATGAGCAGTTCTTC. It translates to CASTYGAGGLISRNEQFF.